This T cell receptor (beta chain) derives from a study of blood T cell repertoires in COVID-19. Overall study context: Collection of acute and convalescent COVID-19 samples took place in the United States, Italy and Spain.

This table comes from immunoSEQ multiplex PCR, and its TCRdb copy is limited to in-frame clones, with some not included. The table includes about 40,000 clones, roughly 83% detected once. Specimen: peripheral blood. This clonotype originated in a woman aged 55-69 years with acute or convalescent COVID-19.

The CDR3: CAWSRGAGRAPPRYF. The DNA for the CDR3 is TGTGCCTGGAGTCGAGGAGCCGGGAGGGCCCCCCCTCGGTATTTT. The J gene is TRBJ2-3, the V gene TRBV30, with TRBD2 matching over 8 bases. The germline CDR1 and CDR2 sequences are GTSNPN and SVGIG (reference sequence). The V segment lost 2 bases and the J segment 14 bases; nucleotides outside the gene matches: 18. This CDR3 has 15 amino acids.